The 9 T cell receptor beta chains below were found in one sample sequenced in a study of blood T cell repertoires in COVID-19. Some clones are missing from TCRdb's copy, which holds only in-frame ones; the method was immunoSEQ multiplex PCR. The sample contains just under 90,000 clones, 88% of which appear only once. Sequenced sample: peripheral blood. All receptors derive from a man between 60 and 75 years old with acute or convalescent COVID-19.

This rearrangement joins TRBV9 to TRBJ2-7; tentatively, D is TRBD2 (6 bases). V was trimmed by 4 bases and J by 3 bases, leaving 14 bases between them. The CDR3 spans 14 residues. From germline, CDR1 is SGDLS and CDR2 YYNGEE. The CDR3 nucleotides read TGTGCCAGCAGCCCCCGGAGCGGGTTCTACGAGCAGTACTTC. Residues: CASSPRSGFYEQYF.

This sequence joins TRBV6-6 and TRBJ2-1; the D is unclear. Trimming removed 0 bases from V and 7 bases from J, with 4 bases in between. This CDR3 comprises 12 residues. Germline CDR1 MNHNY, CDR2 SVGAGI (reference sequence). The CDR3 region is CASSYSPNEQFF. The CDR3, as DNA: TGTGCCAGCAGTTACTCCCCTAATGAGCAGTTCTTC.

The gene calls are TRBV5-1 and TRBJ1-5; 11 bases align to TRBD1. Germline loops: CDR1 SGHRS, CDR2 YFSETQ. The length of the CDR3 is 15 residues. The V gene end was trimmed by 3 bases and the J gene end by 4 bases; junction bases not matched to a gene: 3. The CDR3 sequence is CASSSGQGENQPQHF. The CDR3 region has the DNA TGCGCCAGCAGCTCGGGACAGGGGGAAAATCAGCCCCAGCATTTT.

This clone came up once. This chain uses TRBV19 with TRBJ1-2; 9 bases map to TRBD1. Germline V CDR1 and CDR2: LNHDA, SQIVND (reference sequence). V shed 6 bases and J 2 bases; nucleotides not matched to a gene: 10. The CDR3 consists of 16 residues. The CDR3 spells CASRGPGQGTNYGYTF. CDR3 in DNA: TGTGCCAGTAGGGGCCCGGGACAGGGAACCAACTATGGCTACACCTTC.

The chain employs TRBV7-3 and TRBJ2-2; 9 bases map to TRBD2. This CDR3 is built from 15 residues. Per germline, CDR1 SGHTA and CDR2 FQGTGA. Losses at the gene ends were 2 bases for V and 3 bases for J; bases not matched to a gene: 1. This CDR3 reads CASSLAGGYTGELFF. The CDR3 DNA follows: TGTGCCAGCAGCTTAGCGGGAGGGTACACCGGGGAGCTGTTTTTT.

In this sample, this clone turned up once. The genes are TRBV11-3 and TRBJ2-1, with 9 bases that match TRBD1. The CDR3 is 13 amino acids. Germline assignment: CDR1 SGHNT and CDR2 YENEEA. V was pared by 4 bases and J by 7 bases, with 2 bases of the junction left unmatched. CDR3 nucleotides: TGTGCCAGCAGCTCGACAGGGGGGAATGAGCAGTTCTTC. This translates into CASSSTGGNEQFF. Supplemented by reference TRBV11-3 and TRBJ2-1, the full variable domain reads EAGVVQSPRYKIIEKKQPVAFWCNPISGHNTLYWYLQNLGQGPELLIRYENEEAVDDSQLPKDRFSAERLKGVDSTLKIQPAELGDSAVYLCASSSTGGNEQFFGPGTRLTVL.

CDR3 loop: CASSRRTSGRSTDTQYF. CDR3 nucleotide sequence: TGTGCCAGCAGTCGCAGGACTAGCGGGCGGAGCACAGATACGCAGTATTTT. This sequence joins TRBV6-2 or TRBV6-3 and TRBJ2-3; 11 bases map to TRBD2. Germline V gene data show CDR1 as MNHEY and CDR2 as SVGEGT. J gave up 0 bases and V 5 bases, and 7 bases lay outside the gene matches. The CDR3 runs to 17 residues.

This clone was observed a few times. This sequence joins TRBV27 and TRBJ1-6, with 8 bases aligning to TRBD1. The germline CDR1 and CDR2 sequences are MNHEY and SMNVEV (reference sequence). The CDR3 loop spans 17 amino acids. Trimming removed 4 bases from V and 0 bases from J; junction bases left unmatched: 5. CDR3 bases: TGTGCCAGCAGTTCCGGGGACAGGAGCTCCTATAATTCACCCCTCCACTTT. Its protein is CASSSGDRSSYNSPLHF.

The V and J genes are TRBV28 and TRBJ1-2; 8 bases match TRBD1. V gave up 7 bases and J gave up 10 bases; unmatched junction bases: 8. The germline CDR1 and CDR2 sequences are MDHEN and SYDVKM. The CDR3 runs 12 residues. In DNA form, the CDR3 reads TGTGCCAGCAACGGACAGGGCACGATCTACACCTTC. Amino acids: CASNGQGTIYTF.